The 7 T cell receptor beta chains listed next were all sequenced from one sample in a study of shared clonotypes between healthy human individuals. Using immunoSEQ multiplex PCR, the repertoire was profiled, and TCRdb retains in-frame clones only, with some absent. There are about 2 million clones in the sample; roughly 95% occur only once, and roughly 0.13% lies in the top ten. The sample comprised naive CD4+ T cells sorted from blood. The subset is: CD45RA+ positively selected. These receptor sequences come from a man aged 18 to 30 in good health.

The rearrangement uses TRBV4-2 and TRBJ1-4, with 10 bases aligning to TRBD1. CDR1 and CDR2 from the germline V gene are LGHNA and YNFKEQ. Unmatched junction bases numbered 5, after V lost 4 bases and J lost 6 bases. This CDR3 is built from 15 residues. This CDR3 reads CASSRGTGVDEKLFF. For the CDR3, the DNA is TGTGCCAGCAGCCGCGGGACAGGGGTTGATGAAAAACTGTTTTTT.

V gene TRBV5-1 combines with J gene TRBJ2-1, with D unclear. This CDR3 region has 15 residues. Trimming pared 1 base from V and 0 bases from J, leaving 8 bases between. Germline V gene lookup returns CDR1 SGHRS and CDR2 YFSETQ. The DNA of the CDR3 is TGCGCCAGCAGCTTGTTACAGAGCTCCTACAATGAGCAGTTCTTC. It specifies CASSLLQSSYNEQFF.

This chain uses TRBV25-1 with TRBJ2-7; weak D call: TRBD2 (5 bases). Trimming took off 0 bases at V and 5 bases at J, with 17 bases between the two ends. The CDR3 sequence is 16 residues long. Germline V CDR1 and CDR2: MGHDK, SYGVNS. The CDR3 coding sequence is TGTGCCAGCAGTGAATATCCCCGGGGAAGTAGCGACGAGCAGTACTTC. It encodes CASSEYPRGSSDEQYF.

The rearrangement links TRBV10-1 to TRBJ2-7; 8 bases map to TRBD2. Trimming took 5 bases from V and 6 from J; bases not matched to a gene: 6. From germline, CDR1 is WNHNN and CDR2 SYGVQD (reference sequence). The CDR3 contains 13 residues. The chain's CDR3 is CASSSSGSFEQYF. CDR3 coding DNA: TGCGCCAGCAGTTCAAGCGGGAGCTTCGAGCAGTACTTC.

This rearrangement joins TRBV6-6 to TRBJ2-5, with D unresolved. V gave up 3 bases and J gave up 1 base, with 6 bases separating them. Germline assignment: CDR1 MNHNY and CDR2 SVGAGI (reference sequence). CDR3 length: 13 amino acids. CDR3 loop: CASSYGFQETQYF. Here the CDR3 DNA reads TGTGCCAGCAGTTATGGCTTCCAAGAGACCCAGTACTTC.

As concerns this clone: This sample also contains other DNA sequences that code for the same CDR3. This chain connects TRBV14 to TRBJ2-5; no definite D call. Trimming took 1 base from V and 5 from J, leaving 2 bases between them. The CDR3 has 11 residues. The germline CDR1 and CDR2 sequences are SGHDN and FVKESK. Here the CDR3 reads CASSQVETQYF. The CDR3 DNA reads TGTGCCAGCAGCCAAGTTGAGACCCAGTACTTC.

The chain carries TRBV30 and TRBJ2-5; tentative D call: TRBD2 (6 bases). CDR1 and CDR2 from the germline V gene are GTSNPN and SVGIG (reference sequence). The ends were cut back, 3 bases at V and 7 bases at J, with 21 bases in the middle. The CDR3 has 15 residues. The CDR3 here is CAWRTQTSIMGTQYF. The DNA of the CDR3 is TGTGCCTGGAGGACACAGACTAGTATCATGGGGACCCAGTACTTC.